This T cell receptor beta chain was captured in a study of human CD8 memory T cell subsets. It was negative magnetic separation that enriched the total CD8+ T cells. The CDR3 loop spans 16 amino acids. Germline V gene data show CDR1 as DFQATT and CDR2 as SNEGSKA (reference sequence). The authors made TCR beta libraries using UMI-labeled 5' RACE. TCRdb re-analyzed the 5' RACE reads; it lists each CDR3 protein once, without DNA. The sample holds 3,000 to 3,500 distinct CDR3 sequences. This clonotype was sampled from a human donor in good health. The chain has TRBV20-1 and TRBJ1-3; TCRdb picks TRBD1, but there is no DNA to check that call. The specimen was CD8+ effector memory T cells (TEM) sorted from PBMCs. The subset: effector memory CD8 T cells, CCR7- CD45RO+ CD95+. The CDR3 reads CSARSTGAATGNTIYF.